This TCR beta chain was recorded in a study of CD8 T cells in Susac syndrome. For the study at large: Patients with Susac syndrome who were sequenced included six with active disease and eight in remission. Study-wide results and caveats: Among people with Susac, CD8+ clonal expansion was greatest in TEMRA cells and active patients.

Worth noting for this clonotype: Its antigen is unidentified.

Under recently defined diagnostic criteria, the patients with Susac syndrome qualified as having definite or probable disease. It was negative isolation that provided the CD8+ and CD4+ T cells, whereas TEMRA cells were enriched by FACS. V was clipped by 3 bases and J by 2 bases, with 12 bases between them. In germline, CDR1 is LNHDA, CDR2 SQIVND (reference sequence). This CDR3 is built from 15 residues. Random hexamers were used to reverse transcribe roughly 0.45 to 1 ug of RNA. TCRdb used MiXCR to reprocess the immunoSEQ multiplex PCR reads, holding one entry per CDR3 protein. The sample lists tens of thousands of distinct CDR3 sequences, approximately 94% occurring once.

The sequenced sample was CD8+ T cells from PBMCs. The chain has TRBV19 and TRBJ2-3; D is ambiguous. The sequence was collected from a human donor with Susac syndrome. This chain's CDR3 is CASSIIGQPTDTQYF. In DNA form, the CDR3 reads TGTGCCAGTAGTATTATCGGGCAGCCCACAGATACGCAGTATTTT.